Following are 8 T cell receptor beta chains from one sample sequenced in a study of blood T cell repertoires in COVID-19. The table came from immunoSEQ multiplex PCR; TCRdb's copy has only in-frame clones and leaves some out. Here the sample spans about 53,000 clones, 81% being singletons. Material for sequencing was peripheral blood. The receptors were gathered from a woman of 80 years or more with COVID-19, enrolled during active disease.

In this sample, this clone turned up a few times. This sequence joins TRBV3-1 (or the pseudogene TRBV3-2) and TRBJ1-2; TRBD1 might be the D (5 bases). V shed 4 bases and J shed 4 bases, with 10 bases lying between them. The germline gives CDR1 LGHDT, CDR2 YNNKEL (reference sequence). The CDR3 consists of 13 residues. The CDR3 bases are TGTGCCAGCAGCCCCGGACACCGCTATGGCTACACCTTC. It encodes CASSPGHRYGYTF.

This clone was detected a few times. The V and J genes are TRBV4-1 and TRBJ1-1; weak D call: TRBD1 (5 bases). This CDR3 comprises 16 residues. Germline V gene data show CDR1 as MGHRA and CDR2 as YSYEKL. V was clipped by 3 bases and J by 4 bases, with 18 bases between them. The CDR3 nucleotides read TGCGCCAGCAGCCATCCCCTCAGGGACTGGGGCACTGAAGCTTTCTTT. This encodes CASSHPLRDWGTEAFF.

The V and J genes are TRBV7-9 and TRBJ2-2, with TRBD2 matching 8 bases. This CDR3 comprises 17 residues. Germline-derived CDR1 and CDR2 are SEHNR and FQNEAQ (reference sequence). The V and J ends lost 1 base and 5 bases, in that order; junction bases with no gene match: 9. CDR3: CASSLGKAGVGTGELFF. The CDR3 DNA sequence: TGTGCCAGCAGCTTAGGAAAAGCGGGAGTGGGAACCGGGGAGCTGTTTTTT.

The V gene is TRBV27, the J gene TRBJ2-3; 9 bases are shared with TRBD2. V lost 5 bases and J lost 5; bases outside the gene matches: 8. This CDR3 is 15 amino acids long. Germline V gene lookup returns CDR1 MNHEY and CDR2 SMNVEV (reference sequence). The CDR3 reads CASSPRGRARDTQYF. The CDR3 nucleotides are TGTGCCAGCAGTCCACGCGGGAGGGCCAGAGATACGCAGTATTTT.

The chain couples TRBV5-5 to TRBJ2-7; maybe TRBD2 (5 bases). This CDR3 contains 14 residues. Per the germline V gene, CDR1 is SGHKS and CDR2 is YYEKEE (reference sequence). Trimming stripped 5 bases from V and 2 bases from J, with 14 bases between. The CDR3 loop is CASRNQGGPYEQYF. The CDR3, as DNA: TGTGCCAGCAGAAACCAAGGAGGACCCTACGAGCAGTACTTC.

The sample holds many counts of this clone. The rearrangement uses TRBV30 and TRBJ1-2; D gene unclear. Trimming cost V 3 bases and J 7 bases, with 12 bases left between them. CDR1 is GTSNPN, CDR2 SVGIG, per germline (reference sequence). This CDR3 spans 12 amino acids. CDR3 residues: CAWSVKPGGYTF. The CDR3 DNA reads as TGTGCCTGGAGCGTAAAGCCGGGTGGCTACACCTTC.

The chain uses TRBV5-6 and TRBJ2-1, with 8 bases fitting TRBD2. CDR3 size: 13 residues. Germline V gives CDR1 SGHDT, CDR2 YYEEEE. J was trimmed by 6 bases and V by 5 bases; bases with no gene match: 4. The chain's CDR3 is CASSPGLGNEQFF. The CDR3 nucleotides read TGTGCCAGCAGTCCGGGACTAGGCAATGAGCAGTTCTTC.

This chain connects TRBV3-1 (or the pseudogene TRBV3-2) to TRBJ2-1; 12 nucleotides agree with TRBD2. J gave up 6 bases and V 0 bases, and 9 bases lay outside the gene matches. The CDR3 consists of 18 residues. CDR1 and CDR2 (germline): LGHDT, YNNKEL (reference sequence). CDR3: CASSQEGSLAGGPNEQFF. Written as DNA, the CDR3 is TGTGCCAGCAGCCAAGAAGGTAGCCTAGCGGGAGGGCCCAATGAGCAGTTCTTC.